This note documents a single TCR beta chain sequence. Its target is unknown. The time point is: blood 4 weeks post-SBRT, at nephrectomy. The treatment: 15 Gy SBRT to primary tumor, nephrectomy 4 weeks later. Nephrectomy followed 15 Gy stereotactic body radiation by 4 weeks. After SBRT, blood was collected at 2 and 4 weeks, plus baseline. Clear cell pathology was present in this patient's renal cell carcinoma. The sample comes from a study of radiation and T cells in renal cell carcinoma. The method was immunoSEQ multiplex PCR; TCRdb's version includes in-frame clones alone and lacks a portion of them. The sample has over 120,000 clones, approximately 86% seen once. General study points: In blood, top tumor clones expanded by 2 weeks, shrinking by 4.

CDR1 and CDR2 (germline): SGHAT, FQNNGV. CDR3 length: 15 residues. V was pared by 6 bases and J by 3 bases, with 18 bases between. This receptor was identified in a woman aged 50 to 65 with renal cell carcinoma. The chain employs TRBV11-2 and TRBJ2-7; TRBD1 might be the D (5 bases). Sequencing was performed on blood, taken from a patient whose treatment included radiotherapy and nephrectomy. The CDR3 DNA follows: TGTGCCAGCAGTGCCGTGGCGGCAGGGCACTACGAGCAGTACTTC. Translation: CASSAVAAGHYEQYF.